This T cell receptor (beta chain) was sequenced for a study of control samples from healthy donors and cancer patients. The data were produced by immunoSEQ multiplex PCR, yet TCRdb's version contains in-frame clones alone and is incomplete. The sample lists just over 150,000 clones; over 90% were seen once. There are 13 residues in the CDR3. CDR1 MDHEN and CDR2 SYDVKM come from the germline V gene. V was clipped by 6 bases and J by 2 bases, with 11 bases between them. The sequence derives from a man aged 45-65 years in good health. The chain joins TRBV28 to TRBJ2-7; D is possibly TRBD1 or TRBD2 (5 bases each). Sequencing used blood. The CDR3 is CASRAGTAYEQYF. CDR3 nucleotide sequence: TGTGCCAGCAGGGCCGGGACGGCCTACGAGCAGTACTTC.